The clone carrying this TCR beta chain was counted ten times or more. The identical CDR3 is also encoded by other nucleotide sequences in the sample. This entry is derived from a study of T cells after posttransplantation cyclophosphamide. The V gene's germline CDR1 is KGHSH and CDR2 LQKENI. V shed 3 bases and J shed 2 bases, with 11 bases lying between them. CDR3 size: 15 residues. The repertoire was sequenced with immunoSEQ multiplex PCR; TCRdb's copy has only in-frame clones and lacks some. The sample includes some 10,000 clones, none of them occurring once. Busulfan-fludarabine conditioning, marrow transplant, and cyclophosphamide on days +3 and +4 were administered.

The receptor's source is a female patient aged 35-55 years who received an allogeneic stem cell transplant from a related donor, was CMV-positive, and had no GVHD. Certain T cells may be donor cells from the graft. Sequencing used PBMCs, obtained after allogeneic stem cell transplant with posttransplant cyclophosphamide. The chain has TRBV18 and TRBJ1-3; D remains unclear. Written as DNA, the CDR3 is TGTGCCAGCTCACCCACCGCCACAGCTGGAAACACCATATATTTT. Translation gives CASSPTATAGNTIYF.